The following is a TCR beta chain sequence with its context. No antigen is known for it. Read data end 3 residues before the CDR3 end; the end is taken from the germline J gene. This entry belongs to a study of T cells in women clearing cervical HPV infection. Study-level information: Women with histologically confirmed HPV16-related CIN3 or worse, 2 with invasive cancer, served as cases.

The CDR3 sequence is 14 residues long. Germline V gene lookup returns CDR1 LNHDA and CDR2 SQIVND (reference sequence). Whole-study results and caveats: CIN3+ cases had significantly higher TCR repertoire richness than controls, but evenness did not differ.

Genomic DNA, averaging around 1,200 ng per sample, yielded TCR beta CDR3 via immunoSEQ. Here immunoSEQ multiplex PCR was the method, and the copy in TCRdb shows in-frame clones only, minus some. This sample's table has roughly 34,000 clones. V is TRBV19 and J is TRBJ2-4; D possibly corresponds to TRBD1 (5 bases). The clonotype comes from a woman aged 18-69 years with a cervical HPV16 infection that either progressed to CIN3+ or cleared (not recorded which). The sample was blood buffy coat. The covered CDR3 bases are TGTGCCAGTAGCCTGATAGGGGCGAACTATGGT. Protein sequence: CASSLIGANYG. The whole CDR3 reads CASSLIGANYGQYF.